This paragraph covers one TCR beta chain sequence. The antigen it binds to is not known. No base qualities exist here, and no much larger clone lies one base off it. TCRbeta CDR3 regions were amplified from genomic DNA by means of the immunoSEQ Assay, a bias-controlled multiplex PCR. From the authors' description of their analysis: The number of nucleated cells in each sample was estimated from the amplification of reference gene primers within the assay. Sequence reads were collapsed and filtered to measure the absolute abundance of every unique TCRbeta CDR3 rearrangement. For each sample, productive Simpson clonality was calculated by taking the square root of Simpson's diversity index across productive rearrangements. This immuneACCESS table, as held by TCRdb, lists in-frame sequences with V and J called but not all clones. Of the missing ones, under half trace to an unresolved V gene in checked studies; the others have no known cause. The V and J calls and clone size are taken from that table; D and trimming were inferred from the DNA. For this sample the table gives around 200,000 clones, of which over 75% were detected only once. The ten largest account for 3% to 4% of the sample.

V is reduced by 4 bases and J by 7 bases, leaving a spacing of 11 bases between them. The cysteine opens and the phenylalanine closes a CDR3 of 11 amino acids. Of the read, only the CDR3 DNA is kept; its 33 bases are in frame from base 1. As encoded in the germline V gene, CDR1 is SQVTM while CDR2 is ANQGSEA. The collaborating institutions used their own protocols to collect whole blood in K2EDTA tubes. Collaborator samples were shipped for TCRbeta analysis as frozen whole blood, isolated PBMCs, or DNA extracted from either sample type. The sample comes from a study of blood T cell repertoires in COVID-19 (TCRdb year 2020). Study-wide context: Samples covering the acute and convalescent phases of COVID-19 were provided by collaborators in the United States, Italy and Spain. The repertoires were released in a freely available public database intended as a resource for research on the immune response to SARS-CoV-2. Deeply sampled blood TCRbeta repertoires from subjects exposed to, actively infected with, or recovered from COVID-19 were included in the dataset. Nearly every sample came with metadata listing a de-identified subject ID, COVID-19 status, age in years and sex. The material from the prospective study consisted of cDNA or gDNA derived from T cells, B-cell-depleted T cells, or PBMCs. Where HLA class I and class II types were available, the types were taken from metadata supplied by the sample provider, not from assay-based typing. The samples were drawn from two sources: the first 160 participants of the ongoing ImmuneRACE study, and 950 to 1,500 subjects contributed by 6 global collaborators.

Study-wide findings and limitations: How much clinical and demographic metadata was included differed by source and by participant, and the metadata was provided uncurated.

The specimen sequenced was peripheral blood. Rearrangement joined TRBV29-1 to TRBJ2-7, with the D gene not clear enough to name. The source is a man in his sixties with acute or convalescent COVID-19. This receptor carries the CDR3 CSVVSTREQYF. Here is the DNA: TGCAGCGTTGTGTCGACGCGGGAGCAGTACTTC.